This is a list of T cell receptor beta chains from one sample in a study of T cells after yellow fever vaccination. MiXCR, applied by TCRdb to the 5' RACE reads, yields one record per CDR3 protein. The sample contains 200,000 to 300,000 distinct CDR3 sequences, under 15% of which appear only once. This specimen was CD4+ T cells sorted from PBMCs, taken 45 days after the yellow fever booster vaccination. These TCRs come from a man between 25 and 39 years old who received the YFV17D yellow fever vaccine. CDR3s include the opening cysteine and the closing phenylalanine or tryptophan. The D gene is left open where the match is weak.

j_call | v_call | d_call | cdr3_aa
TRBJ2-7 | TRBV20-1 | . | CSATPETYEQYF
TRBJ2-1 | TRBV30 | TRBD2 | CAWRKLAGVYNEQFF
TRBJ1-6 | TRBV18 | . | CASSPEGSTYNSPLHF
TRBJ2-2 | TRBV6-1 | . | CASSEGDIFTGELFF
TRBJ2-1 | TRBV10-3 | . | CAISGTDNEQFF
TRBJ1-1 | TRBV20-1 | . | CSARPGENTEAFF
TRBJ1-5 | TRBV7-2 | . | CASSQTRGQPQHF
TRBJ2-3 | TRBV7-2 | . | CASSLERNTDTQYF
TRBJ2-7 | TRBV12-3/TRBV12-4 | . | CASSLYAGESYEQYF
TRBJ2-1 | TRBV10-3 | TRBD2 | CAISGGLAGADEQFF
TRBJ2-1 | TRBV7-9 | TRBD2 | CASRKSGSGSYNEQFF
TRBJ2-1 | TRBV2 | TRBD2 | CASSELGGRIEQFF
TRBJ2-2 | TRBV18 | . | CASSRTPGELFF
TRBJ2-3 | TRBV20-1 | . | CSASSGRGPLTDTQYF
TRBJ2-3 | TRBV20-1 | TRBD2 | CSALGVTSGKGADTQYF
TRBJ1-3 | TRBV5-1 | . | CASKKDSGNTIYF
TRBJ2-7 | TRBV7-2 | TRBD2 | CASSAQTSGVSYEQYF
TRBJ2-2 | TRBV12-3/TRBV12-4 | . | CASSPSSAAYTGELFF
TRBJ2-5 | TRBV5-1 | . | CASSLARGQQETQYF
TRBJ2-7 | TRBV14 | . | CASSGFNEQYF
TRBJ1-1 | TRBV29-1 | . | CSVEIGGRAEAFF
TRBJ1-6 | TRBV15 | . | CATSKIDSPLHF
TRBJ2-3 | TRBV5-1 | TRBD2 | CASSLEGLAGDSRGDTQYF
TRBJ2-6 | TRBV7-8 | TRBD1 | CASSPDRGYSYVLTF
TRBJ2-7 | TRBV2 | . | CASSDYRAYEQYF
TRBJ2-1 | TRBV6-6 | . | CASRLSQGEQFF
TRBJ2-1 | TRBV6-2/TRBV6-3 | TRBD2 | CASRKAGTSGNEQFF
TRBJ2-1 | TRBV19 | . | CASSMEDGYNEQFF
TRBJ2-1 | TRBV10-3 | TRBD2 | CAISEGREGEQFF
TRBJ1-5 | TRBV5-1 | . | CASSFFRSSNQPQHF
TRBJ2-1 | TRBV7-8 | TRBD2 | CASSLDFAGGPSSYNEQFF
TRBJ2-1 | TRBV18 | . | CASSRYPGFRDNEQFF
TRBJ2-4 | TRBV19 | TRBD2 | CASSTSGRIQYF
TRBJ2-3 | TRBV5-1 | TRBD1 | CASSWTGTSTDTQYF
TRBJ2-2 | TRBV5-1 | . | CASSFPRNREAIGELFF
TRBJ2-3 | TRBV7-9 | TRBD1 | CASSHGQGLTDTQYF
TRBJ2-5 | TRBV7-2 | TRBD2 | CASSRGLAGGQETQYF
TRBJ1-5 | TRBV7-9 | . | CASSLGRGEVGRQPQHF
TRBJ2-5 | TRBV7-2 | . | CASSLPGTETQYF
TRBJ2-1 | TRBV12-3/TRBV12-4 | TRBD2 | CASSFRREGYNEQFF